This entry lists 27 T cell receptor beta chains sequenced from one sample in a study of T cell responses to AZD1222 COVID-19 vaccine (dated by TCRdb to the early 2020s). The time point tag for this specimen amounts to: baseline before first vaccination. Receptor amplification or capture employed the immunoSEQ multiplex PCR assay. TCRdb stores this immuneACCESS table with in-frame sequences only. Part of the clones is absent; in the studies checked, under half of the shortfall reflects unresolved V genes, and no reason is known for the rest. This sample has 160,000 or so clones in its table, and more than 70% of those were observed once. The ten largest clones represent roughly 5.5% of the sample. Sequenced material: peripheral blood, taken on day 0 of AZD1222 vaccination. The receptor source for this set is an adult in good health.

V and J are TRBV4-3 and TRBJ2-1; a weak D match, TRBD2 (5 bases). The V end lost 1 base, the J end lost 0 bases, and 10 bases lay between the germline ends. Per germline, CDR1 LGHNA and CDR2 YSLEER. This CDR3 is 16 amino acids long. The CDR3 sequence: CASSQAIASSYNEQFF. CDR3 nucleotides: TGCGCCAGCAGCCAAGCGATAGCGAGCTCCTACAATGAGCAGTTCTTC.

J is TRBJ1-5 and V is TRBV30; perhaps TRBD1 as D (6 bases). The germline gives CDR1 GTSNPN, CDR2 SVGIG (reference sequence). V gave up 4 bases and J gave up 7 bases, with 14 bases separating them. The CDR3 totals 13 residues. The CDR3 spells CAWKPRGNQPQHF. The CDR3 DNA follows: TGTGCCTGGAAACCCAGGGGAAACCAGCCCCAGCATTTT.

The rearrangement uses TRBV10-2 and TRBJ2-7, with D uncertain. CDR3 length equals 12 residues. Germline CDR1 WSHSY, CDR2 SAAADI. Trimming cost V 3 bases and J 1 base, with 4 bases left between them. CDR3 residues: CASSEHSYEQYF. The CDR3 DNA sequence: TGCGCCAGCAGTGAACATTCCTACGAGCAGTACTTC.

The chain employs TRBV2 and TRBJ1-3; D call uncertain. Trimming stripped 8 bases from V and 4 bases from J, with 12 bases between. Germline lookup yields CDR1 SNHLY and CDR2 FYNNEI. This CDR3 region has 13 residues. The CDR3 sequence: CASRPDSGNTIYF. In nucleotides, the CDR3 is TGTGCCAGCCGTCCGGATTCCGGAAACACCATATATTTT.

The V and J genes are TRBV27 and TRBJ1-6; a weak D match, TRBD1 (5 bases). V gave up 6 bases and J gave up 5 bases, with 14 bases separating them. CDR1 is MNHEY and CDR2 is SMNVEV in the germline V gene (reference sequence). CDR3 size: 15 residues. In DNA, the CDR3 is TGTGCCAGCAGACTCACAGGACCTCATAATTCACCCCTCCACTTT. This sequence encodes CASRLTGPHNSPLHF.

V is TRBV5-1 and J is TRBJ1-3; TRBD1 matches 8 bases. V gave up 3 bases and J gave up 3 bases; unmatched junction bases: 2. The V gene's germline CDR1 is SGHRS and CDR2 YFSETQ. The CDR3 spans 14 residues. The CDR3 protein is CASSWTGLGNTIYF. Written as DNA, the CDR3 is TGCGCCAGCAGCTGGACAGGGCTTGGAAACACCATATATTTT. The variable domain in full, with the rest retrieved from reference TRBV5-1 and TRBJ1-3, is KAGVTQTPRYLIKTRGQQVTLSCSPISGHRSVSWYQQTPGQGLQFLFEYFSETQRNKGNFPGRFSGRQFSNSRSEMNVSTLELGDSALYLCASSWTGLGNTIYFGEGSWLTVV.

Here the CDR3 reads CASSLGRATENSPLHF. The CDR3 DNA is TGTGCCAGCAGCTTAGGGCGCGCGACAGAGAATTCACCCCTCCACTTT. The chain has TRBV7-2 and TRBJ1-6, with a weak D call TRBD1 (5 bases). The CDR3 extends over 16 amino acids. Germline CDR1 SGHTA, CDR2 FQGNSA. Trimming removed 1 base at V and 7 bases at J, with 14 bases between.

This chain joins TRBV27 and TRBJ2-2; D possibly corresponds to TRBD2 (5 bases). V was trimmed by 4 bases and J by 6 bases, leaving 12 bases between them. The V gene's germline CDR1 is MNHEY and CDR2 SMNVEV (reference sequence). This CDR3 spans 14 amino acids. Here the CDR3 DNA reads TGTGCCAGCAGTTCCGGCCCAGCGGCCGGGGAGCTGTTTTTT. Its translation: CASSSGPAAGELFF.

The gene calls are TRBV12-5 and TRBJ1-1; D gene unclear. Trimming cost V 4 bases and J 4 bases, with 13 bases left between them. Germline V gene data show CDR1 as LGHNT and CDR2 as FRNRAP. The CDR3 is 14 residues long. CDR3 coding DNA: TGTGCTAGTGGTTCAGGACTCTCCCGCACTGAAGCTTTCTTT. The encoded protein is CASGSGLSRTEAFF. The full variable domain, rest sourced from reference TRBV12-5 and TRBJ1-1, is DARVTQTPRHKVTEMGQEVTMRCQPILGHNTVFWYRQTMMQGLELLAYFRNRAPLDDSGMPKDRFSAEMPDATLATLKIQPSEPRDSAVYFCASGSGLSRTEAFFGQGTRLTVV.

V gene TRBV6-6 combines with J gene TRBJ2-7; the D gene is possibly TRBD2 (6 bases). Germline CDR1 MNHNY, CDR2 SVGAGI (reference sequence). The V and J ends lost 4 bases and 6 bases respectively, with 13 bases between them. This CDR3 is built from 13 residues. As DNA, the CDR3 is TGTGCCAGCAGTTCCCGGGGGATCCCCGAGCAGTACTTC. Translating gives CASSSRGIPEQYF.

This chain joins TRBV6-4 and TRBJ1-4, with 8 bases lining up with TRBD1. This CDR3 spans 15 amino acids. Germline values: CDR1 MRHNA, CDR2 SNTAGT. Trimming at V came to 5 bases and at J to 8 bases, leaving 10 bases not matched to a gene. The CDR3 sequence: CASSRTDREREKLFF. The DNA of the CDR3 is TGTGCCAGCAGTAGGACGGACAGGGAAAGAGAAAAACTGTTTTTT.

The chain is built from TRBV2 and TRBJ1-5; D is uncertain. CDR1 and CDR2 (germline): SNHLY, FYNNEI. Between the trimmed V and J ends, which lost 4 bases and 2 bases, there was a span of 12 bases. This CDR3 has 15 residues. Written as DNA, the CDR3 is TGTGCCAGCAGTGCGGGTCCCGACGGCAATCAGCCCCAGCATTTT. It codes for CASSAGPDGNQPQHF.

The chain couples TRBV5-1 to TRBJ1-2; D gene unclear. The V end lost 0 bases, the J end lost 4 bases, and 13 bases lay between the germline ends. This CDR3 contains 15 residues. Looked up from germline, CDR1 is SGHRS and CDR2 is YFSETQ. The CDR3 is CASSLESTWGYGYTF. The CDR3 nucleotides are TGCGCCAGCAGCTTGGAGAGTACTTGGGGCTATGGCTACACCTTC.

The table lists this clone with a few counts. The chain links TRBV7-9 to TRBJ1-2; no firm D call. The length of the CDR3 is 15 residues. Germline V lookup: CDR1 SEHNR, CDR2 FQNEAQ (reference sequence). Trimming stripped 5 bases from V and 2 bases from J, with 15 bases between. CDR3 loop: CASSAGEGGNYGYTF. The CDR3 DNA reads as TGTGCCAGCAGCGCCGGAGAGGGTGGGAACTATGGCTACACCTTC.

The V gene is TRBV29-1, the J gene TRBJ1-1; no definite D call. Germline CDR1 and CDR2: SQVTM and ANQGSEA. This CDR3 contains 10 residues. V dropped 4 bases and J dropped 10 bases, with 10 bases sitting between them. CDR3 coding DNA: TGCAGCGTTGGCCCCCCGGGAGCTTTCTTT. Protein sequence: CSVGPPGAFF.

The chain couples TRBV6-2 or TRBV6-3 to TRBJ1-1; maybe TRBD1 (5 bases). This CDR3 contains 14 residues. Germline V CDR1 and CDR2: MNHEY, SVGEGT. The V and J ends lost 2 bases and 4 bases respectively, with 11 bases between them. This chain's CDR3 is CASSYTGVATEAFF. The CDR3 coding sequence is TGTGCCAGCAGTTACACGGGGGTGGCCACTGAAGCTTTCTTT.

This clone was detected only once. The V call is TRBV19, the J call TRBJ1-2, with D maybe TRBD1 (6 bases). The CDR3 is 16 amino acids. V was trimmed by 3 bases and J by 5 bases, leaving 19 bases between them. Germline CDR1 and CDR2: LNHDA and SQIVND (reference sequence). CDR3 residues: CASSMTLTGTEYGYTF. CDR3 bases: TGTGCCAGTAGTATGACCCTTACAGGGACCGAATATGGCTACACCTTC.

In DNA, the CDR3 is TGTGCCAGCAGTGATATAGGCGCCGGGGTGGGAAACATTCAGTACTTC. Translated: CASSDIGAGVGNIQYF. The rearrangement links TRBV6-4 to TRBJ2-4; possible D gene TRBD2, 5 bases. The V gene lost 3 bases and the J gene lost 6 bases, with 18 bases spanning the gap. Per the germline V gene, CDR1 is MRHNA and CDR2 is SNTAGT. The CDR3 spans 16 residues.

V usage is TRBV7-2 and J usage is TRBJ2-3, with TRBD2 identical over 12 bases. J gave up 4 bases and V 4 bases, and 6 bases lay outside the gene matches. This CDR3 is built from 16 residues. The germline V gene has CDR1 SGHTA and CDR2 FQGNSA. CDR3 residues: CASSSSSGGAADTQYF. The CDR3 DNA sequence: TGTGCCAGCAGCTCGTCTAGCGGGGGGGCGGCAGATACGCAGTATTTT.

The chain uses TRBV28 and TRBJ1-1, with D hard to call. The CDR3 loop spans 14 amino acids. CDR1 MDHEN and CDR2 SYDVKM come from the germline V gene. V lost 4 bases and J 3 bases, leaving 12 bases between the germline ends. CDR3 in amino acids: CASSYSMGYTEAFF. The CDR3 DNA reads as TGTGCCAGCAGTTATAGTATGGGGTACACTGAAGCTTTCTTT.

The chain uses TRBV5-1 and TRBJ2-2; D uncertain. V lost 1 base and J 2 bases, leaving 9 bases between the germline ends. This CDR3 region has 15 residues. The V gene's germline CDR1 is SGHRS and CDR2 YFSETQ. CDR3 amino acids: CASSLWQFNTGELFF. DNA for the CDR3: TGCGCCAGCAGCTTGTGGCAGTTTAACACCGGGGAGCTGTTTTTT.

The rearrangement joins TRBV4-1 to TRBJ1-4; no firm D call. The germline V and J ends were trimmed by 2 bases and 6 bases, with 4 bases remaining between them. The V gene's germline CDR1 is MGHRA and CDR2 YSYEKL. CDR3 length: 12 amino acids. In DNA form, the CDR3 reads TGCGCCAGCAGCCAACCCTATGAAAAACTGTTTTTT. This codes for CASSQPYEKLFF.

Note on this clone: A junction end diverges from the germline sequence, so it may reflect a read error. This chain uses TRBV28 with TRBJ2-3, with D perhaps matching TRBD2 (6 bases). CDR1 is MDHEN, CDR2 SYDVKM, per germline. This CDR3 has 10 residues. The CDR3 DNA sequence: TGTGCCAGCAGCCTCCGGGACTTCCATTTT. It encodes CASSLRDFHF.

In this sample, this clone turned up once. This sequence joins TRBV27 and TRBJ1-5; TRBD1 aligns across 8 bases. Germline V gene lookup returns CDR1 MNHEY and CDR2 SMNVEV (reference sequence). With V trimmed by 5 bases and J by 6 bases, 6 bases remained unmatched. There are 14 residues in the CDR3. The CDR3 region is CASSNTGTGQPQHF. CDR3 DNA: TGTGCCAGCAGTAACACAGGGACAGGTCAGCCCCAGCATTTT.

The count of this clone is one. The V gene is TRBV15, the J gene TRBJ2-1; D call uncertain. There are 12 residues in the CDR3. The V end was cut by 0 bases, the J end by 14 bases, with 11 bases between. Germline-derived CDR1 and CDR2 are LNHNV and YYDKDF (reference sequence). In DNA form, the CDR3 reads TGTGCCACCAGCAGAGATAGTCTAGAAGAGTTCTTC. Its protein product is CATSRDSLEEFF.

The chain recombines TRBV28 with TRBJ1-2; maybe TRBD1 (5 bases). Deletions cut 4 bases from V and 4 bases from J, with 22 bases between. Germline V gives CDR1 MDHEN, CDR2 SYDVKM. This CDR3 contains 17 residues. The DNA for the CDR3 is TGTGCCAGCAGTTACCTGATTGACAGCGATGTCTTCTATGGCTACACCTTC. As protein: CASSYLIDSDVFYGYTF.

This chain uses TRBV4-3 with TRBJ1-2, with D perhaps TRBD1 (5 bases). The V end lost 0 bases, the J end lost 3 bases, and 11 bases lay between the germline ends. CDR1 and CDR2 from the germline V gene are LGHNA and YSLEER. CDR3 length: 15 residues. CDR3 sequence (DNA): TGCGCCAGCAGCCAAGATCCAGGGAAGGACTATGGCTACACCTTC. It yields the protein CASSQDPGKDYGYTF.